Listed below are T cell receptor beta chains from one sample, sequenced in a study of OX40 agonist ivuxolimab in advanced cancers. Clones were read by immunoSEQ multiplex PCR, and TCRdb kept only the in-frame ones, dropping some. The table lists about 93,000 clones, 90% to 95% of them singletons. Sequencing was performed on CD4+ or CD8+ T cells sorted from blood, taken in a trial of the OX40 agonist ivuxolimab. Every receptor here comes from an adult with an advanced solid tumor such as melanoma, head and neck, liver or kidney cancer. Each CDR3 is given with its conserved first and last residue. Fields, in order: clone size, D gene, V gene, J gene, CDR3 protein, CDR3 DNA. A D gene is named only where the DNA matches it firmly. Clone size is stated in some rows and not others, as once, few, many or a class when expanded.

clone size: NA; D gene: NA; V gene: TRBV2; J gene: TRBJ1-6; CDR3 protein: CASSEASSHNSPLHF; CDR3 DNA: TGTGCCAGCAGTGAAGCCTCTAGCCATAATTCACCCCTCCACTTT
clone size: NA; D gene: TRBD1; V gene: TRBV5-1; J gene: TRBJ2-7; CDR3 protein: CASSHRGPYEQYF; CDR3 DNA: TGCGCCAGCAGCCACAGGGGGCCCTACGAGCAGTACTTC
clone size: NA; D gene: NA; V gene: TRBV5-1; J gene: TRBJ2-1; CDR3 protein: CASSSGALLHGEQFF; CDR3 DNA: TGCGCCAGCAGCTCCGGGGCGCTTCTGCACGGTGAGCAGTTCTTC
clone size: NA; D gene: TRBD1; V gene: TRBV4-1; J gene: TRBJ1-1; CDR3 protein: CASSPGQGPKNTEAFF; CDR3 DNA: TGCGCCAGCAGCCCTGGACAGGGTCCCAAGAACACTGAAGCTTTCTTT
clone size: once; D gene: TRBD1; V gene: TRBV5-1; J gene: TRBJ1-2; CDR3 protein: CASSFDRGRDDYGYTF; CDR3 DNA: TGCGCCAGCAGCTTTGACAGGGGGCGCGATGACTATGGCTACACCTTC
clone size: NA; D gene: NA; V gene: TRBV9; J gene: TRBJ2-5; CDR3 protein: CASSVSPETQYF; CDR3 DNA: TGTGCCAGCAGCGTATCCCCAGAGACCCAGTACTTC
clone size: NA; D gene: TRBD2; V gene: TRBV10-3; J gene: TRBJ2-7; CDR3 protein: CAISAMTSGTYEQYF; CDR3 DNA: TGTGCCATCAGTGCCATGACTAGCGGGACCTACGAGCAGTACTTC
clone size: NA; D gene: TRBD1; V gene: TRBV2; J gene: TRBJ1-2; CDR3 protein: CASSSLRTGRGVNYGYTF; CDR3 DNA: TGTGCCAGCAGCTCTCTCAGGACAGGCAGAGGAGTTAACTATGGCTACACCTTC
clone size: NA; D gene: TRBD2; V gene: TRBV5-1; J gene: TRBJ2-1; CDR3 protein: CASSLNSGRASAYNEQFF; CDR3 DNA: TGCGCCAGCAGCTTAAATAGCGGGAGGGCCTCCGCGTACAATGAGCAGTTCTTC
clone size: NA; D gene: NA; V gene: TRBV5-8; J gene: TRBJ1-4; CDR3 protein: CASSQMGRGTHEKLFF; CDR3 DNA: TGTGCCAGCAGCCAGATGGGGAGAGGGACTCATGAAAAACTGTTTTTT
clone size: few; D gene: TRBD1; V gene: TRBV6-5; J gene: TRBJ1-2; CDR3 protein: CASSYSTGGDYGYTF; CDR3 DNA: TGTGCCAGCAGTTACTCGACAGGGGGCGACTATGGCTACACCTTC
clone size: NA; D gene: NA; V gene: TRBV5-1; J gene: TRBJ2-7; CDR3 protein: CASSLQGNYEQYF; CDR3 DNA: TGCGCCAGCAGCCTACAGGGTAACTACGAGCAGTACTTC
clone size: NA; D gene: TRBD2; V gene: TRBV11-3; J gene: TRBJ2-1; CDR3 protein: CASSLEGVGGSLYNEQFF; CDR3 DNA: TGTGCCAGCAGCTTAGAAGGGGTGGGAGGGTCCCTTTACAATGAGCAGTTCTTC
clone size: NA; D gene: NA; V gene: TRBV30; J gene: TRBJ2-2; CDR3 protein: CAWTGLGGELFF; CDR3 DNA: TGTGCCTGGACAGGGTTGGGCGGGGAGCTGTTTTTT
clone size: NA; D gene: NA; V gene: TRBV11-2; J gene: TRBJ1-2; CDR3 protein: CASSTSRVLRDGYTF; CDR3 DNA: TGTGCCAGCAGCACCTCCAGGGTTTTACGGGATGGCTACACCTTC
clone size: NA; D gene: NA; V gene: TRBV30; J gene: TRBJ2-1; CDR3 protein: CAWQGYNEQFF; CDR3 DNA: TGTGCCTGGCAGGGCTACAATGAGCAGTTCTTC
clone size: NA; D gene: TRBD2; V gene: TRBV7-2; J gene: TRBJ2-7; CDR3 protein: CASSRKSSGSGSYEQYF; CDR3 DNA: TGTGCCAGCAGCCGAAAGAGTAGCGGGAGTGGTTCCTACGAGCAGTACTTC
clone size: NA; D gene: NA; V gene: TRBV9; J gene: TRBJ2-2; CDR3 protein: CASSVLGIGPGELFF; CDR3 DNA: TGTGCCAGCAGCGTTTTGGGGATCGGGCCCGGGGAGCTGTTTTTT
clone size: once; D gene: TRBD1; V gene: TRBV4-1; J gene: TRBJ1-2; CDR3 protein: CASRSRGRESNNYGYTF; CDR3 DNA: TGCGCCAGCAGAAGCAGGGGGCGTGAATCCAATAACTATGGCTACACCTTC
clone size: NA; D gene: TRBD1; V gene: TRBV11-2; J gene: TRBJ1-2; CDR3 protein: CASSPGQGAYGYTF; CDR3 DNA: TGTGCCAGCAGCCCCGGACAGGGGGCATATGGCTACACCTTC
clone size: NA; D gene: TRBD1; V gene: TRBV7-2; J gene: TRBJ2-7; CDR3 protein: CASSRDSSEQYF; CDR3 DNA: TGTGCCAGCAGTCGGGACAGTTCCGAGCAGTACTTC
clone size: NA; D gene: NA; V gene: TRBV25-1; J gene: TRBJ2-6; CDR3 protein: CASSDSATGANVLTF; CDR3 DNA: TGTGCCAGCAGTGACAGTGCGACTGGGGCCAACGTCCTGACTTTC
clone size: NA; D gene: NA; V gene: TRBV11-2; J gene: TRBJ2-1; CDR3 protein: CASSLGGTPYNEQFF; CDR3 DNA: TGTGCCAGCAGCTTAGGTGGGACCCCTTACAATGAGCAGTTCTTC
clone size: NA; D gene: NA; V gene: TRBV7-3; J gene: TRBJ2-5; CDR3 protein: CASSLAWGETQYF; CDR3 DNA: TGTGCCAGCAGCTTGGCCTGGGGGGAGACCCAGTACTTC
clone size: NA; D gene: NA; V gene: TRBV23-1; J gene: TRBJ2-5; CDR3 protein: CASRQPGHRVRFLETQYF; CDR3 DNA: TGCGCCAGCAGGCAACCGGGACACAGGGTCAGGTTTTTAGAGACCCAGTACTTC
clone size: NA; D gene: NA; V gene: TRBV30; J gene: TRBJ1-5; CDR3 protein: CAWSVGSNQPQHF; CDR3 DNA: TGTGCCTGGAGTGTCGGTAGCAATCAGCCCCAGCATTTT
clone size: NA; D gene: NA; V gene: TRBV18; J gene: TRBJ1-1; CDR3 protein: CASSPQGSTEAFF; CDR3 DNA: TGTGCCAGCTCACCACAGGGTAGCACTGAAGCTTTCTTT
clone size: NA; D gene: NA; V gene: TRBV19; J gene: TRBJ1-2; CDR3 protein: CASSTDWLRGYTF; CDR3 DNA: TGTGCCAGTAGTACCGACTGGCTCAGGGGCTACACCTTC
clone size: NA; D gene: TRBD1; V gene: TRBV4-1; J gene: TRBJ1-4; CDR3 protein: CASSQEDRGLGEKLFF; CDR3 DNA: TGCGCCAGCAGCCAAGAAGACAGGGGGCTTGGTGAAAAACTGTTTTTT
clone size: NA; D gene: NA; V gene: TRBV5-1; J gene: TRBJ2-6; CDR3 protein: CASSLVPGANVLTF; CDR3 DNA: TGCGCCAGCAGCTTGGTACCTGGGGCCAACGTCCTGACTTTC
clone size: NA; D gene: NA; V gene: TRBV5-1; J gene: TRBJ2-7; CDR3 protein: CASSLEGEQYF; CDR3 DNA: TGCGCCAGCAGCTTGGAGGGCGAGCAGTACTTC